The clone carrying this TCR beta chain was counted ten times or more. MiXCR, applied by TCRdb to the RT-PCR reads, yields one record per CDR3 protein. Here the sample spans almost 700,000 distinct CDR3 sequences, 12% to 15% being singletons. Between the trimmed V and J ends, which lost 4 bases and 1 base, there was a span of 13 bases. The CDR3 consists of 15 residues. Germline V gene lookup returns CDR1 MNHEY and CDR2 SMNVEV (reference sequence). The sample taken for sequencing was memory CD4+ T cells from blood. The rearrangement links TRBV27 to TRBJ1-1, with D maybe TRBD1 (6 bases). The sequence was obtained from a female donor in good health, serving as a healthy control. CDR3: CASSWQGLGNTEAFF. The CDR3 region has the DNA TGTGCCAGCAGTTGGCAGGGGCTGGGGAACACTGAAGCTTTCTTT.